These 24 T cell receptor beta chains originate from one sample sequenced in a study of Ad26.COV2.S vaccination and SARS-CoV-2 variants. Regarding treatment: about 20 received Ad26.COV2.S at low or high dose, single or two shots; about 5 received placebo; per-sample allocation not given. The samples were gathered on day 63 after the first injection of vaccine or placebo. The method was immunoSEQ multiplex PCR; TCRdb's version includes in-frame clones alone and lacks a portion of them. The sample lists roughly 390,000 clones; roughly nine tenths were seen once. Material: peripheral blood, obtained in a trial of Ad26.COV2.S vaccine versus placebo. The receptors here all came from a person aged 18-60 years who received the Ad26.COV2.S COVID-19 vaccine or a placebo.

The count of this clone is one. This chain links TRBV5-1 with TRBJ1-1; possibly TRBD1 for D (5 bases). V was cut by 4 bases and J by 7 bases, with 14 bases left in between. The CDR3 runs to 13 residues. Germline V CDR1 and CDR2: SGHRS, YFSETQ. The CDR3: CASSEGPRSEAFF. The CDR3 coding sequence is TGCGCCAGCAGCGAGGGGCCACGGAGTGAAGCTTTCTTT.

The chain combines TRBV25-1 with TRBJ1-2; 9 bases map to TRBD1. The CDR3 runs to 15 residues. Germline CDR1 reads MGHDK; CDR2 reads SYGVNS. J lost 7 bases, V lost 0 bases, and 6 bases had no gene match. Written as DNA, the CDR3 is TGTGCCAGCAGTGAATACAGGACAGGGGTAGGTGGCTACACCTTC. This translates into CASSEYRTGVGGYTF.

This sequence joins TRBV11-1 and TRBJ1-4; D is unclear. Per the germline V gene, CDR1 is SGHAT and CDR2 is FQDESV (reference sequence). Trimming stripped 2 bases from V and 8 bases from J, with 9 bases between. This CDR3 is built from 13 residues. In DNA form, the CDR3 reads TGTGCCAGCAGCTTAACGGCCGGGGAAAAACTGTTTTTT. Its protein product is CASSLTAGEKLFF.

This chain links TRBV5-4 with TRBJ1-1, with a weak D call TRBD1 (5 bases). V was cut by 4 bases and J by 7 bases, with 17 bases left in between. Germline CDR1 is SGHNT and CDR2 is YYREEE (reference sequence). The CDR3 loop spans 14 amino acids. The CDR3 DNA follows: TGTGCCAGCAGCGGTCAGGGAGAAGGAGGTGAAGCTTTCTTT. Translated: CASSGQGEGGEAFF.

V and J are TRBV5-5 and TRBJ1-1; no clear D gene. The V end was cut by 0 bases, the J end by 4 bases, with 13 bases between. This CDR3 is 15 amino acids long. Per the germline V gene, CDR1 is SGHKS and CDR2 is YYEKEE (reference sequence). In DNA form, the CDR3 reads TGTGCCAGCAGCTTGGTCCCGGGGTTGTCCACTGAAGCTTTCTTT. The encoded protein is CASSLVPGLSTEAFF.

A single count supports this clone. The J gene is TRBJ1-2, the V gene TRBV3-1 (or the pseudogene TRBV3-2); 9 bases match TRBD1. Germline lookup yields CDR1 LGHDT and CDR2 YNNKEL (reference sequence). After removal of 0 bases from V and 7 bases from J, the junction contained 6 bases not matched to a gene. The CDR3 is made up of 15 amino acids. This CDR3 is CASSQDFGQGSGYTF. The CDR3 DNA follows: TGTGCCAGCAGCCAAGATTTCGGACAGGGGAGTGGCTACACCTTC.

The chain recombines TRBV5-1 with TRBJ1-2; TRBD1 matches 7 bases. Germline-derived CDR1 and CDR2 are SGHRS and YFSETQ. The CDR3 consists of 14 residues. J was trimmed by 5 bases and V by 0 bases; bases with no gene match: 4. The CDR3 spells CASSLGQGQYGYTF. CDR3 nucleotide sequence: TGCGCCAGCAGCTTGGGACAGGGACAATATGGCTACACCTTC.

The chain recombines TRBV3-1 (or the pseudogene TRBV3-2) with TRBJ1-1; D perhaps matches TRBD1 (5 bases). This CDR3 has 15 residues. The germline CDR1 and CDR2 sequences are LGHDT and YNNKEL (reference sequence). V lost 0 bases and J lost 4, with 12 bases in between. The CDR3 loop is CASSQEGQGGTEAFF. CDR3 nucleotides: TGTGCCAGCAGCCAAGAAGGTCAGGGCGGCACTGAAGCTTTCTTT.

This chain uses TRBV7-8 with TRBJ2-7; D remains unclear. The germline V and J ends were trimmed by 1 base and 3 bases, with 7 bases remaining between them. The CDR3 sequence is 13 residues long. CDR1 is SGHVS, CDR2 FQNEAQ, per germline. The DNA of the CDR3 is TGTGCCAGCAGCTTAGAGGCAGGCTACGAGCAGTACTTC. The encoded protein is CASSLEAGYEQYF.

The chain employs TRBV2 and TRBJ2-5, with D possibly matching TRBD2 (5 bases). V shed 6 bases and J shed 5 bases, with 10 bases lying between them. Germline V gene data show CDR1 as SNHLY and CDR2 as FYNNEI. This CDR3 comprises 12 residues. The CDR3 coding sequence is TGTGCCAGCAGGGCGGGTTTGGAGACCCAGTACTTC. This translates into CASRAGLETQYF. The whole variable domain, filled in from reference TRBV2 and TRBJ2-5, reads EPEVTQTPSHQVTQMGQEVILRCVPISNHLYFYWYRQILGQKVEFLVSFYNNEISEKSEIFDDQFSVERPDGSNFTLKIRSTKLEDSAMYFCASRAGLETQYFGPGTRLLVL.

V is TRBV6-5 and J is TRBJ2-7, with no clear D. With 2 bases removed from V and 0 bases from J, the gap between germline ends came to 5 bases. CDR3 length: 13 residues. Germline CDR1 reads MNHEY; CDR2 reads SVGAGI. CDR3 amino acids: CASSYRVSYEQYF. In DNA form, the CDR3 reads TGTGCCAGCAGTTACCGAGTCTCCTACGAGCAGTACTTC.

CDR3 in DNA: TGTGCCAGCCCCCCGAGAGGGAGCGCATACAATGAGCAGTTCTTC. As protein: CASPPRGSAYNEQFF. This chain connects TRBV2 to TRBJ2-1, with D tentatively TRBD2 (5 bases). Germline CDR1 is SNHLY and CDR2 is FYNNEI. The V gene lost 8 bases and the J gene lost 4 bases, with 18 bases spanning the gap. The CDR3 is made up of 15 amino acids. Full variable domain (missing parts from reference TRBV2 and TRBJ2-1): EPEVTQTPSHQVTQMGQEVILRCVPISNHLYFYWYRQILGQKVEFLVSFYNNEISEKSEIFDDQFSVERPDGSNFTLKIRSTKLEDSAMYFCASPPRGSAYNEQFFGPGTRLTVL.

The V and J genes are TRBV3-1 (or the pseudogene TRBV3-2) and TRBJ1-2; D unclear. CDR1 LGHDT and CDR2 YNNKEL come from the germline V gene (reference sequence). Trimming took 1 base from V and 5 from J, leaving 14 bases between them. The CDR3 spans 15 residues. The CDR3 DNA follows: TGTGCCAGCAGCCAAGGCCCCCCCAGTTATTATGGCTACACCTTC. Its protein product is CASSQGPPSYYGYTF.

This chain uses TRBV20-1 with TRBJ2-7; TRBD1 might be the D (6 bases). The length of the CDR3 is 15 residues. Between the trimmed V and J ends, which lost 3 bases and 2 bases, there was a span of 17 bases. Looked up from germline, CDR1 is DFQATT and CDR2 is SNEGSKA (reference sequence). The CDR3 sequence: CSASYIRGETYEQYF. The CDR3 bases are TGCAGTGCTAGTTATATCAGGGGAGAAACCTACGAGCAGTACTTC.

This chain joins TRBV6-5 and TRBJ2-7; 7 bases are shared with TRBD1. Unmatched junction bases numbered 10, after V lost 8 bases and J lost 3 bases. CDR1 and CDR2 (germline): MNHEY, SVGAGI. The CDR3 is 14 amino acids. In DNA form, the CDR3 reads TGTGCCAGCTCCCGGAGTACAGGGGTCTACGAGCAGTACTTC. Its protein is CASSRSTGVYEQYF.

The chain uses TRBV10-3 and TRBJ2-7, with TRBD2 identical over 11 bases. The V segment lost 4 bases and the J segment 2 bases; nucleotides outside the gene matches: 4. The CDR3 has 15 amino acids. Germline CDR1 and CDR2: ENHRY and SYGVKD. The CDR3 sequence is CAISALAGAPYEQYF. The CDR3 DNA is TGTGCCATCAGTGCACTAGCGGGGGCCCCCTACGAGCAGTACTTC.

This clone was detected only once. The V call is TRBV5-6, the J call TRBJ1-2; D not resolved. The germline CDR1 and CDR2 sequences are SGHDT and YYEEEE. This CDR3 region has 15 residues. Trimming removed 7 bases at V and 8 bases at J, with 24 bases between. The CDR3 DNA follows: TGTGCCAGCCACTGGGCCACGGCAGGCACTGAAGGCTACACCTTC. As protein: CASHWATAGTEGYTF.

This rearrangement joins TRBV29-1 to TRBJ2-2; weak D call: TRBD2 (7 bases). CDR1 and CDR2 (germline): SQVTM, ANQGSEA. V was trimmed by 4 bases and J by 5 bases, leaving 17 bases between them. The CDR3 has 15 residues. CDR3 loop: CSVASVGGRTGELFF. CDR3 bases: TGCAGCGTTGCCAGCGTCGGGGGGCGTACCGGGGAGCTGTTTTTT.

The V call is TRBV7-9, the J call TRBJ2-7; possibly TRBD1 for D (5 bases). The germline gives CDR1 SEHNR, CDR2 FQNEAQ (reference sequence). V was clipped by 1 base and J by 9 bases, with 13 bases between them. CDR3 length equals 13 residues. The CDR3 DNA reads as TGTGCCAGCAGCTTAGATAGCAGGGAAGGGCAGTACTTC. Translated: CASSLDSREGQYF.

The rearrangement links TRBV5-1 to TRBJ2-7, with D perhaps matching TRBD1 (6 bases). The V end was cut by 0 bases, the J end by 5 bases, with 15 bases between. This CDR3 has 15 amino acids. The germline CDR1 and CDR2 sequences are SGHRS and YFSETQ. The CDR3: CASSLDHRDMNEQYF. Written as DNA, the CDR3 is TGCGCCAGCAGCTTGGATCACAGGGACATGAACGAGCAGTACTTC.

The chain uses TRBV6-5 and TRBJ2-6; no clear D gene. The CDR3 is 15 amino acids. The germline V gene has CDR1 MNHEY and CDR2 SVGAGI. Trimming shortened V by 11 bases and J by 4 bases, and 18 bases separated the two germline ends. CDR3 in amino acids: CAGQSSRAGANVLTF. The CDR3 bases are TGTGCCGGCCAATCCTCAAGGGCGGGGGCCAACGTCCTGACTTTC.

With regard to this clone: An end of the junction does not agree with germline; a read error may underlie this. This chain connects TRBV4-3 to TRBJ1-2; no definite D call. CDR1 is LGHNA, CDR2 YSLEER, per germline. This CDR3 has 16 amino acids. The CDR3 sequence is CASSQELASSNYGYTF. CDR3 DNA: TGCGCCAGCAGCCAAGAATTGGCCAGTTCTAACTATGGTTACACCTTC.

The chain is built from TRBV4-2 and TRBJ1-4, with 9 bases lining up with TRBD1. The J segment lost 7 bases and the V segment lost 4 bases, leaving 16 bases of the junction unmatched. Germline values: CDR1 LGHNA, CDR2 YNFKEQ. This CDR3 contains 18 residues. The CDR3 loop is CASSLKTGGLIYTEKLFF. CDR3 in DNA: TGTGCCAGCAGCCTAAAGACAGGGGGTTTGATTTACACTGAAAAACTGTTTTTT.

A single count supports this clone. V and J are TRBV10-3 and TRBJ1-6, with D possibly TRBD1 on 5 matching bases. The CDR3 runs to 14 residues. With 10 bases removed from V and 5 bases from J, the gap between germline ends came to 15 bases. CDR1 is ENHRY, CDR2 SYGVKD, per germline. Here the CDR3 reads CATTGERNNSPLHF. CDR3 DNA: TGTGCCACCACGGGGGAAAGGAATAATTCACCCCTCCACTTT.